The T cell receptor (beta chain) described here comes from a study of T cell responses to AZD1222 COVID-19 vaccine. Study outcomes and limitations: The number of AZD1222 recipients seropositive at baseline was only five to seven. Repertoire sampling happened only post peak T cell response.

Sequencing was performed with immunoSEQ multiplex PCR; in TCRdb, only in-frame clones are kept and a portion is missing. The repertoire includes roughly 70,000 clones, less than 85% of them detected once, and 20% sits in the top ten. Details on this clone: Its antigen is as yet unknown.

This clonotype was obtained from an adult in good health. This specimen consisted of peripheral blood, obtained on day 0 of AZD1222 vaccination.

CDR3 sequence reads: CAWSLTSGNEQFF. The CDR3 DNA reads as TGTGCCTGGAGCTTGACTAGCGGCAATGAGCAGTTCTTC. This chain uses TRBV30 with TRBJ2-1; 9 nucleotides line up with TRBD2. Germline V gene data show CDR1 as GTSNPN and CDR2 as SVGIG (reference sequence). The length of the CDR3 is 13 residues. Trimming cost V 3 bases and J 6 bases; bases outside gene matches: 3.